The 7 T cell receptor beta chains below come from one sample, sequenced in a study of blood T cell repertoires in COVID-19. The repertoire was sequenced with immunoSEQ multiplex PCR; TCRdb's copy has only in-frame clones and lacks some. The table has more than 55,000 clones, roughly nine tenths seen once. Input material: peripheral blood. The receptors here all came from a man aged 45 to 65 with active COVID-19.

The chain combines TRBV2 with TRBJ1-1; TRBD1 is a possible D gene (6 bases). V was pared by 3 bases and J by 6 bases, with 11 bases between. The CDR3 length is 13 residues. Germline CDR1 SNHLY, CDR2 FYNNEI. The CDR3 loop is CASSDAGVPEAFF. The CDR3 DNA is TGTGCCAGCAGTGATGCAGGGGTCCCTGAAGCTTTCTTT.

The CDR3 region has the DNA TGTGCCAGCAGCTTGTTTTCGGGGGCTGGGGCCAACGTCCTGACTTTC. Translation: CASSLFSGAGANVLTF. This rearrangement joins TRBV5-6 to TRBJ2-6; the D gene is possibly TRBD2 (6 bases). Trimming removed 1 base at V and 2 bases at J, with 10 bases between. CDR1 SGHDT and CDR2 YYEEEE come from the germline V gene. The CDR3 is 16 residues long.

The CDR3 region has the DNA TGTGCCAGCAGCTCCCGGGAACAGGGCTTCGTCGGGGAGCTGTTTTTT. Protein sequence: CASSSREQGFVGELFF. The chain is built from TRBV7-9 and TRBJ2-2, with D tentatively TRBD1 (6 bases). CDR1 and CDR2 (germline): SEHNR, FQNEAQ (reference sequence). The CDR3 is made up of 16 amino acids. V gave up 4 bases and J gave up 7 bases, with 19 bases separating them.

This clone was seen only a few times. V gene TRBV29-1 combines with J gene TRBJ1-4, with a possible D match to TRBD1 (6 bases). Trimming took 7 bases from V and 1 from J, leaving 16 bases between them. The CDR3 length is 15 residues. Per the germline V gene, CDR1 is SQVTM and CDR2 is ANQGSEA. The CDR3 DNA is TGCAGCGCCTACAGGGATGTTGGAACTAATGAAAAACTGTTTTTT. Translation gives CSAYRDVGTNEKLFF. The full variable domain, completed using reference TRBV29-1 and TRBJ1-4, is SAVISQKPSRDICQRGTSLTIQCQVDSQVTMMFWYRQQPGQSLTLIATANQGSEATYESGFVIDKFPISRPNLTFSTLTVSNMSPEDSSIYLCSAYRDVGTNEKLFFGSGTQLSVL.

The chain carries TRBV18 and TRBJ1-3; TRBD1 might be the D (6 bases). Germline V gene lookup returns CDR1 KGHSH and CDR2 LQKENI. V gave up 4 bases and J gave up 6 bases, with 13 bases separating them. The CDR3 totals 14 residues. As DNA, the CDR3 is TGTGCCAGCTCACAACGGACAGAGCTAAACACCATATATTTT. It translates to CASSQRTELNTIYF.

The chain has TRBV6-1 and TRBJ1-5; D unclear. V lost 3 bases and J 0 bases, leaving 6 bases between the germline ends. The CDR3 runs to 14 residues. Germline V gives CDR1 MNHNS, CDR2 SASEGT. Here the CDR3 DNA reads TGTGCCAGCAGTGACGAACATAGCAATCAGCCCCAGCATTTT. Its translation is CASSDEHSNQPQHF.

This rearrangement joins TRBV11-3 to TRBJ2-3, with 11 bases matching TRBD2. J was trimmed by 1 base and V by 0 bases; bases with no gene match: 12. The CDR3 consists of 20 residues. Germline CDR1 reads SGHNT; CDR2 reads YENEEA. The CDR3 loop reads CASSLDGARLAGGRTDTQYF. The CDR3 DNA follows: TGTGCCAGCAGCTTAGATGGTGCCAGGCTAGCGGGGGGCCGCACAGATACGCAGTATTTT.